The rows below give T cell receptor beta chains drawn from one sample of a study of T cell responses to AZD1222 COVID-19 vaccine. Assay used: immunoSEQ multiplex PCR; TCRdb lists only in-frame clones, some missing. The sample includes about 150,000 clones, 90% to 95% of them seen just once. The sample consisted of peripheral blood, taken on day 0 of AZD1222 vaccination. Receptors were obtained from an adult in good health. Each CDR3 is given with its conserved first and last residue. D genes are given only for firm matches. A clone size is listed for some rows: how often the clone was seen (once, few, many), or a class if it is expanded.

v_call: TRBV18; d_call: .; clone_size: .; j_call: TRBJ1-6; cdr3_aa: CASSPGEGHNSPLHF
v_call: TRBV5-1; d_call: .; clone_size: .; j_call: TRBJ2-1; cdr3_aa: CASSMANWADEQFF
v_call: TRBV7-3; d_call: TRBD1; clone_size: .; j_call: TRBJ2-1; cdr3_aa: CASSLGQGEGEQFF
v_call: TRBV15; d_call: TRBD2; clone_size: .; j_call: TRBJ2-1; cdr3_aa: CATSRGSGGAFYNEQFF
v_call: TRBV7-2; d_call: .; clone_size: .; j_call: TRBJ1-5; cdr3_aa: CASSQDNANQPQHF
v_call: TRBV20-1; d_call: TRBD1; clone_size: .; j_call: TRBJ2-1; cdr3_aa: CSASDEDREHNEQFF
v_call: TRBV5-1; d_call: .; clone_size: .; j_call: TRBJ1-4; cdr3_aa: CASSLAGGIGEKLFF
v_call: TRBV7-2; d_call: .; clone_size: once; j_call: TRBJ1-1; cdr3_aa: CASSLASGGGGSEAFF
v_call: TRBV18; d_call: .; clone_size: .; j_call: TRBJ1-5; cdr3_aa: CASSPVWATGQPQHF
v_call: TRBV30; d_call: .; clone_size: .; j_call: TRBJ1-5; cdr3_aa: CAWSPQGSRNQPQHF
v_call: TRBV6-1; d_call: TRBD1; clone_size: .; j_call: TRBJ1-1; cdr3_aa: CASSVPLTGASTEAFF
v_call: TRBV2; d_call: TRBD1; clone_size: .; j_call: TRBJ1-2; cdr3_aa: CASQTGNYGYTF
v_call: TRBV30; d_call: TRBD2; clone_size: .; j_call: TRBJ2-1; cdr3_aa: CAGGTGGTQFF
v_call: TRBV13; d_call: TRBD1; clone_size: .; j_call: TRBJ1-2; cdr3_aa: CASSPYRDRAYGYTF
v_call: TRBV7-9; d_call: TRBD1; clone_size: .; j_call: TRBJ1-2; cdr3_aa: CASSLAAGQGLDGYTF
v_call: TRBV3-1/TRBV3-2; d_call: .; clone_size: .; j_call: TRBJ2-7; cdr3_aa: CASSQGEGIGEQYF
v_call: TRBV11-3; d_call: TRBD1; clone_size: .; j_call: TRBJ2-2; cdr3_aa: CASSSQGVTGELFF
v_call: TRBV6-4; d_call: TRBD2; clone_size: .; j_call: TRBJ2-5; cdr3_aa: CASSPGTSGAETQYF
v_call: TRBV19; d_call: .; clone_size: .; j_call: TRBJ1-4; cdr3_aa: CASSGVSEKLFF
v_call: TRBV6-5; d_call: .; clone_size: once; j_call: TRBJ1-1; cdr3_aa: CASRWDQGYTEAFF
v_call: TRBV3-1/TRBV3-2; d_call: .; clone_size: .; j_call: TRBJ1-1; cdr3_aa: CASSQQGENTEAFF
v_call: TRBV11-3; d_call: .; clone_size: .; j_call: TRBJ2-2; cdr3_aa: CASSREGWGSNTGELFF
v_call: TRBV5-1; d_call: TRBD1; clone_size: .; j_call: TRBJ2-3; cdr3_aa: CASSPGTDWSDTQYF
v_call: TRBV12-3/TRBV12-4; d_call: .; clone_size: .; j_call: TRBJ1-5; cdr3_aa: CASSPRDRQPQHF
v_call: TRBV5-1; d_call: .; clone_size: .; j_call: TRBJ2-2; cdr3_aa: CASSPGTNTGELFF
v_call: TRBV9; d_call: TRBD1; clone_size: .; j_call: TRBJ1-2; cdr3_aa: CASSVGPAGGNGYTF
v_call: TRBV12-2; d_call: .; clone_size: .; j_call: TRBJ2-7; cdr3_aa: CASRPNTGPLKEQYF
v_call: TRBV19; d_call: .; clone_size: .; j_call: TRBJ1-1; cdr3_aa: CASIDREGRRAFF
v_call: TRBV27; d_call: .; clone_size: .; j_call: TRBJ2-1; cdr3_aa: CASSLNRDEQFF
v_call: TRBV11-3; d_call: .; clone_size: .; j_call: TRBJ2-7; cdr3_aa: CASSPTGQRSYEQYF